This TCR beta chain was captured by sequencing in a study of T cell repertoires and HLA-DP antigens (dated by TCRdb to 2016 to 2018). In terms of the full investigation: The study used an in vitro model of CD4+ T cell alloreactivity in which transduced HeLa cells presented allogeneic HLA-DP. Of the three donors, two were male and one was female, with ages ranging from the 18-to-29 band to the 60-to-69 band. On average, approximately 220 ng of DNA went in for sorted CD137+CD4+ samples, versus about 1,100 ng for pre-culture CD4+ samples. The two alloantigens modelled structurally similar versus dissimilar alloantigens, differing from self at one and approximately 11 peptide-binding groove amino acids, respectively.

General conclusions and limits of the study: Clonality of sorted CD137+ cells was similar against both alloantigens (approximately 0.39) and much higher than in pre-culture samples (about 0.04). Clones undetected before culture had an average cumulative frequency of about 35% against one allele and roughly 50% against the other. The study was limited by having only a few donors, by relying on a non-physiological HeLa antigen-presenting system, and by using total CD4+ responder cells. Naive and memory CD4+ repertoires were not analysed separately.

Untouched CD4+ T cells were isolated from Ficoll-separated PBMC by magnetic bead negative selection, reaching an average purity of nearly 98%. Magnetic beads were used to isolate untouched CD4+ T cells from Ficoll-separated PBMC, giving approximately 98% purity with negligible CD8+ contamination. Peripheral blood mononuclear cells came from the buffy coats of three healthy blood donors, who served as the study's donors. CMV seronegative status was shared by all three donors. Genomic DNA was extracted with the DNeasy Blood & Tissue Kit. For each subject, genomic DNA from sorted CD137+CD4+ cells and from pre-culture CD4+ baseline samples underwent TCRB sequencing. Here V drops 1 base and J drops 3 bases, and the junction holds 6 bases not matched to any gene. Counted from cysteine to phenylalanine, this CDR3 has 17 amino acids. Only CDR3 DNA remains: 51 bases, in frame from the first base. The germline V gene (reference sequence) provides CDR1 SGHNT and CDR2 YYREEE.

The immunoSEQ multiplex PCR, with forward primers for 54 TRBV segments and reverse primers for 13 TRBJ segments, was used to amplify TCRB CDR3 regions. For pre-culture CD4+ samples, sequencing was done at deep resolution with a target of fewer than 250,000 T cell genomes. Sequencing of the amplicons on an Illumina HiSeq System generated 87 bp reads spanning the CDR3. For the original study's pipeline: PCR and sequencing errors in the reads were corrected, and CDR3 regions were defined by aligning to IMGT reference sequences. Synthetic template pools were used to estimate counts of templates and unique rearrangements. Clonality was calculated as 1 minus Pielou's evenness. Richness was estimated with the Daley-Smith estimator. Morisita's index was used to measure repertoire overlap. A clone counted as low-abundance if it appeared in cultured samples but went undetected in the pre-culture repertoire of the same donor. TCRdb took this table from immuneACCESS and kept in-frame rearrangements with V and J called. Such tables lack part of the clones; where checked against another copy, unresolved V genes explain under half of the gap, and the rest is unexplained. The DNA was the basis for D and trimming; V, J and clone size are from that table. This sample comprises fewer than 75,000 clones, roughly 78% of them detected only once. The ten largest clones add up to about 1.4% of the sample.

With respect to this clone: Its binding antigen is unknown. It has no much larger one-base neighbor in the sample; base qualities were not kept.

The rearrangement joined TRBV5-4 to TRBJ2-3, with TRBD2 identical over 12 junction bases. This receptor was taken from a man aged 55 to 70 in good health and CMV-seronegative. Sequencing was performed on CD4+ T cells from PBMCs. The bases read TGTGCCAGCAGCTTGCCTAGCGGGAGGGTAGGGACAGATACGCAGTATTTT. This sequence encodes CASSLPSGRVGTDTQYF.